This T cell receptor beta chain is drawn from a study of Graves' ophthalmopathy and Graves' hyperthyroidism. Study-wide points: Cross-validated, the 13-signature model showed 87.88%/81.08% sensitivity/specificity, and 80%/75% in the test set.

Amplifying from RNA transcripts, the study obtained TCR beta CDR3 regions. HTBI primers were employed in first-round RT-PCR, then a second-round multiplex PCR followed. TCRdb redid the calling of the multiplex PCR reads with MiXCR, one entry per CDR3 protein. The table lists 300,000 to 400,000 distinct CDR3 sequences, 15% to 20% of them singletons. Trimming shortened V by 5 bases and J by 2 bases, and 19 bases separated the two germline ends. Germline V gene lookup returns CDR1 SGHAT and CDR2 FQDESV (reference sequence). There are 16 residues in the CDR3. This clonotype was counted many times. Its antigen is undetermined.

The TCR was taken from an adult man with Graves' ophthalmopathy. The genes are TRBV11-1 and TRBJ2-7; TRBD1 or TRBD2 may be the D gene (5 bases each). The sequencing input was peripheral blood. The CDR3 DNA sequence: TGTGCCAGCAGCGAAAGGGGCGGTGGGGGTACCTACGAGCAGTACTTC. It specifies CASSERGGGGTYEQYF.